The TCR beta chain described here comes from a study of early T cells in non-severe SARS-CoV-2 infection. Study details: The sequenced material was bulk RNA from unsorted whole blood, and its chains were unpaired.

As part of library construction, unique molecular identifiers were attached to individual cDNA molecules. TCRdb analysed the 5' RACE reads with MiXCR anew, one entry per CDR3 protein. The sample carries 35,000 to 40,000 distinct CDR3 sequences, 9.9% recorded once. CDR3 size: 15 residues. J was trimmed by 6 bases and V by 5 bases; bases with no gene match: 7. Whole-study results and caveats: Anti-spike CD8 responses were favored by VDJdb matching, which missed private and CD4 specificities.

This clonotype appeared a few times. Its target is not known. The chain combines TRBV12-3 or TRBV12-4 with TRBJ1-5; 10 nucleotides agree with TRBD1. The specimen was whole blood. The TCR originated in an adult who was a healthcare worker with PCR-confirmed SARS-CoV-2 infection or an uninfected control (not recorded which). This CDR3 reads CASSTRQGASQPQHF. CDR3 nucleotides: TGTGCCAGCAGTACAAGACAGGGGGCGAGTCAGCCCCAGCATTTT.